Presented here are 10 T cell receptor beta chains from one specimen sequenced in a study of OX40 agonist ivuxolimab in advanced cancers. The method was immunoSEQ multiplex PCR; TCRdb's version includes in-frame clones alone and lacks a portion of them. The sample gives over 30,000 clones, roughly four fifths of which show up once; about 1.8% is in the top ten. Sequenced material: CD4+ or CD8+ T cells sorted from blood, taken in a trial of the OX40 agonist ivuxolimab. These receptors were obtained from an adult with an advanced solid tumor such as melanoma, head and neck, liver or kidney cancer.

The CDR3 DNA reads as TGTGCCAGCAGCCAAGCCCGACAGGGACGGAGGGGGCAAGAGACCCAGTACTTC. This codes for CASSQARQGRRGQETQYF. This chain connects TRBV14 to TRBJ2-5; tentative D call: TRBD1 (7 bases). CDR3 length: 18 residues. Looked up from germline, CDR1 is SGHDN and CDR2 is FVKESK. V lost 1 base and J 2 bases, leaving 20 bases between the germline ends.

CDR3 sequence (DNA): TGTGCCAGCAGCGTAGGGGGGGCAACTAATGAAAAACTGTTTTTT. It encodes CASSVGGATNEKLFF. J is TRBJ1-4 and V is TRBV9; TRBD1 is a possible D gene (5 bases). Germline CDR1 reads SGDLS; CDR2 reads YYNGEE. V lost 0 bases, J lost 0 bases, and 6 bases lay in between. There are 15 residues in the CDR3. The full variable domain, its missing parts supplied by reference TRBV9 and TRBJ1-4, is DSGVTQTPKHLITATGQRVTLRCSPRSGDLSVYWYQQSLDQGLQFLIQYYNGEERAKGNILERFSAQQFPDLHSELNLSSLELGDSALYFCASSVGGATNEKLFFGSGTQLSVL.

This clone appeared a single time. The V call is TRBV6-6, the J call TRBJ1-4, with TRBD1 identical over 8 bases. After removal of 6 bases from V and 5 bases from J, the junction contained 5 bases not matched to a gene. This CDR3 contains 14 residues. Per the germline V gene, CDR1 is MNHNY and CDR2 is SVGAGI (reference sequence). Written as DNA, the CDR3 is TGTGCCAGCAGCCCGACAGGGGCCAATGAAAAACTGTTTTTT. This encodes CASSPTGANEKLFF.

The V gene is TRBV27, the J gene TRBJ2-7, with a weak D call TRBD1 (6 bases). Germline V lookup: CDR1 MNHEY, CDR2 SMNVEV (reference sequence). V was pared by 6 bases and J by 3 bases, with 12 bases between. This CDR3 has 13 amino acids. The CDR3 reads CASRSTGRYEQYF. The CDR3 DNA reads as TGTGCCAGCAGATCTACAGGGCGCTACGAGCAGTACTTC.

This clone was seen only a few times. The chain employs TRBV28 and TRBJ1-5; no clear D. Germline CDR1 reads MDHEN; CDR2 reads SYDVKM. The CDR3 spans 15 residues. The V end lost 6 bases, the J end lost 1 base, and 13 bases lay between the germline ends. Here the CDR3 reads CASRKPLGSNQPQHF. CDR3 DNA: TGTGCCAGCAGAAAGCCACTGGGGAGCAATCAGCCCCAGCATTTT.

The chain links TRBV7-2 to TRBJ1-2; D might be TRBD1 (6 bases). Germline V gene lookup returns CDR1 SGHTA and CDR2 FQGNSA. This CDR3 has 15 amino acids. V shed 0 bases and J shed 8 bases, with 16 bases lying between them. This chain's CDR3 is CASSLAPGALGGYTF. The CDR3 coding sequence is TGTGCCAGCAGCTTAGCGCCGGGGGCATTAGGCGGCTACACCTTC.

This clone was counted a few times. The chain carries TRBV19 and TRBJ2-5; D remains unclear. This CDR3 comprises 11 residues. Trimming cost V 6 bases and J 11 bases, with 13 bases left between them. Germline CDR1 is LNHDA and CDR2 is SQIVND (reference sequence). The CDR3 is CASRNTERQYF. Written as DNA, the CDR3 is TGTGCCAGTAGAAACACAGAACGGCAGTACTTC.

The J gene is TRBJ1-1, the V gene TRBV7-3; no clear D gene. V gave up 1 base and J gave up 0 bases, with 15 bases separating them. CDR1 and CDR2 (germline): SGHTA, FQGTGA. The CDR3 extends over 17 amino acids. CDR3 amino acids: CASSLNEWRGVNTEAFF. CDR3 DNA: TGTGCCAGCAGCTTAAACGAGTGGCGAGGCGTGAACACTGAAGCTTTCTTT.

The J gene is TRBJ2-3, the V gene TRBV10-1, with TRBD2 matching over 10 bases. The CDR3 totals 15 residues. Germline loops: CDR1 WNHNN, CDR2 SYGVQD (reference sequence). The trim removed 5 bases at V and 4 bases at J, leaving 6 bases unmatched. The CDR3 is CASSPGLAMSDTQYF. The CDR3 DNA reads TGCGCCAGCAGTCCGGGACTAGCGATGTCAGATACGCAGTATTTT.

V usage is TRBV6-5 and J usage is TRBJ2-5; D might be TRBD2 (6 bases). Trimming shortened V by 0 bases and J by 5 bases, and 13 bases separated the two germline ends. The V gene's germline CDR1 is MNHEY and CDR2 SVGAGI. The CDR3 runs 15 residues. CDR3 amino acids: CASSYSIAVGETQYF. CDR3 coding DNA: TGTGCCAGCAGTTACTCGATAGCGGTCGGGGAGACCCAGTACTTC.